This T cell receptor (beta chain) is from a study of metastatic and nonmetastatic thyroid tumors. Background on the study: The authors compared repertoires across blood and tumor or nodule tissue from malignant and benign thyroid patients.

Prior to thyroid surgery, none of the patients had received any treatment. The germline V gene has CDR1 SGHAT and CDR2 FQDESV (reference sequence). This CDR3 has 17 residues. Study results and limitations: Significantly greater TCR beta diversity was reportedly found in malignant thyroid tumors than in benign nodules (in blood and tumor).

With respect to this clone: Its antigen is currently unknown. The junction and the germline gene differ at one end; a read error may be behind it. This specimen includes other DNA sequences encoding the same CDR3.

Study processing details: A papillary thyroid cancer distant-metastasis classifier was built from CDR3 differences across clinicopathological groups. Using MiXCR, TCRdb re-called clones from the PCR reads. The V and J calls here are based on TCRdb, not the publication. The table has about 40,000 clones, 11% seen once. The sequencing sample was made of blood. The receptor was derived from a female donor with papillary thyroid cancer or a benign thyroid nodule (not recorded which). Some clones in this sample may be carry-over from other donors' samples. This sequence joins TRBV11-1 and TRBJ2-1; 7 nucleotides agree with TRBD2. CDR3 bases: TGTGCCAGCAGCTTAGTAGGGTCTAGCGGTAACTACAATGAGCAGTCCTTC. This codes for CASSLVGSSGNYNEQSF.